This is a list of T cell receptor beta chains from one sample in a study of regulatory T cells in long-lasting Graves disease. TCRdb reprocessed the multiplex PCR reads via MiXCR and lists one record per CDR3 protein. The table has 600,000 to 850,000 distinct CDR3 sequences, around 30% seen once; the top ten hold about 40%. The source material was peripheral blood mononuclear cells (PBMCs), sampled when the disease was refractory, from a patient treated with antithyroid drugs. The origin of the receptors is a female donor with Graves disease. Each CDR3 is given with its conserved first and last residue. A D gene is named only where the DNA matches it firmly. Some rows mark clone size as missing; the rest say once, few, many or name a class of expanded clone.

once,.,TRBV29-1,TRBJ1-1,TGCAGCGTGCCGCGGGGGCTTTTGAACACTGAAGCTTTCTTT,CSVPRGLLNTEAFF
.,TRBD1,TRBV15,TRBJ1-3,TGTGCCACCAGCAGTAACCAGGGGGCCTATGGTTCTGGAAACACCATATATTTT,CATSSNQGAYGSGNTIYF
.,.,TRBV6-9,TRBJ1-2,TGTGCCAGCAGTTACTCGAACGACGGTTGGAATGGCTACACCTTC,CASSYSNDGWNGYTF
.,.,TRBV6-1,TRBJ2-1,TGTGCCAGCACTCTAAAGGCGGGTCTCAACAATGAGCAGTTCTTC,CASTLKAGLNNEQFF
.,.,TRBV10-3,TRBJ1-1,TGTGCCATCAGTGTCAAGGAGAACACTGAAGCTTTCTTT,CAISVKENTEAFF
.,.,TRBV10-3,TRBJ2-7,TGTGCCATCAAACCGGGACTGGACTCCTACGAGCAGTACTTC,CAIKPGLDSYEQYF
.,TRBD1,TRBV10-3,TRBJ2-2,TGTGCCAGTCGACAGGGTGGAGCCGGGGAGCTGTTTTTT,CASRQGGAGELFF
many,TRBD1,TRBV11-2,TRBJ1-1,TGTGCCAGCAGCTGGGGACAGACAAACACTGAAGCTTTCTTT,CASSWGQTNTEAFF
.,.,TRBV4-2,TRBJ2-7,TGTGCCAGCAGCCCCGGGCATGGGTCTGCCCCTTACGAGCAGTACTTC,CASSPGHGSAPYEQYF
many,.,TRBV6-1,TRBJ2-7,TGTGCCAGCAGTGAAAGAGGGCCGGAAAGCCTTCGGCAGTACTTC,CASSERGPESLRQYF
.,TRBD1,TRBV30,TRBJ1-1,TGTGCCTGGCGAGGACAGGGCCTTATTGAAGCTTTCTTT,CAWRGQGLIEAFF